Described below is a single TCR beta chain sequence and its context. Its antigen remains unidentified. Within one base of it there is no much larger clone, and no base qualities were kept. In total, approximately 610 healthy bone marrow donors made up the cohort. At the time of sampling, all cohort members were nominally healthy, though unrecorded immune exposures were likely present. The donor was CMV seropositive and belonged to the group of a few hundred seropositive cohort members. Each donor provided a peripheral blood sample, and peripheral blood mononuclear cells were used for TCR beta sequencing. The Qiagen DNeasy Blood Extraction Kit was used to extract genomic DNA from the blood cell samples. These data originate in a study of cytomegalovirus exposure and HLA in healthy donors (dated by TCRdb to between 2016 and 2019). General notes on the study: An earlier analysis of several hundred of the donors reported around 280 Gb of sequence data and around 100 million unique TCR beta sequences obtained from roughly 180 million T cells. An early release covering over 500 HLA-typed donors comprised approximately 300 gigabases of sequencing data and tens of millions of unique TCR sequences. The genetic ancestry cluster associated with self-reported Caucasian donors included approximately 85% of the 300 to 400 genotyped donors. The study aimed to test whether cataloging public T cell receptors could reveal signatures of past pathogen exposure. The study profiled the T cell repertoires of 500 to 800 subjects by immunosequencing and related them to cytomegalovirus serostatus. Along with the roughly 670-subject first cohort, a separate validation cohort of around 120 different subjects was used. To predict cytomegalovirus infection status, the study brought together high-throughput TCR immunosequencing, statistical association of individual TCRs with disease status, and machine learning. A later analysis re-analyzed previously published TCR beta repertoires from hundreds of donors and added high-resolution HLA genotyping to study TCR occurrence patterns. Rather than drawing on any new phenotypic data, the later analysis identified candidate immune exposures from TCR beta sequences and the way those sequences occurred across donors. An earlier analysis of around 580 of the donors used high-throughput TCR beta sequencing to judge whether each TCR beta V gene segment behaved as functional or pseudogenic. Alongside the repertoire data, information on donor age, sex, ethnicity and CMV serostatus was compiled. In a later genetic analysis, genome-wide SNP genotypes for about three fifths of the roughly 670 donors were used, and that subset was treated as a discovery cohort. All discovery cohort repertoires had been generated on a single sequencing platform. HLA typing included class I and class II loci at four-digit resolution. Typing coverage varied by locus: roughly 620-630 donors for A, B, C, DRB1 and DQB1; more than 500 for DQA1; over 600 for DPA1; more than 450 for DPB1. Roughly 5 DR-DQ haplotypes were handled as single units for association and clustering because linkage in the cohort was strong. Across some 400 genotyped donors of the cohort, an average of about 240,000 unique TCR beta nucleotide sequences per donor were sequenced, and approximately 17% of those sequences were non-productive. The paper as a whole reports these results and caveats: A later analysis reported that several top co-occurrence clusters appeared linked to parvovirus B19, influenza, CMV and Epstein-Barr virus. A few of the identified cytomegalovirus-associated TCR beta chains were confirmed in vitro to be specific for cytomegalovirus antigens. In both the original and validation cohorts, the classifier was reported to diagnose cytomegalovirus status with high specificity and sensitivity. The 87-base-pair reads could not distinguish some IMGT-functional V segments, including TRBV6-2 and TRBV6-3, so those segments were excluded. A cluster of highly shared sequence variants was judged likely to be a technical artifact of the sequencing pipeline. Linkage disequilibrium might explain the correlated functional status among segregating V segments, but an unknown experimental factor could not be ruled out. Around 16 rarely observed V segments, including chromosome 9 orphons, were excluded from the earlier analysis of just under 600 of the donors because counts were too low. In a later analysis, the rate of TCR association differed among HLA loci, with DRB1 alleles having the most associated TCRs and HLA-C alleles having the fewest. A total of about 180 TCR beta chains were listed by the study as associated with cytomegalovirus. Only TCR beta chains were sequenced in this cohort, and the absence of alpha or paired-chain data limited detectable features. Most TCR sequences were observed very rarely across donors, whereas some public TCRs were present in many individuals. A later genetic analysis associated a missense DCLRE1C variant with V-gene and J-gene trimming of TCR beta chains, and an independent cohort replicated the association. For the cohort, immune exposure information was limited to CMV serostatus. A later genetic analysis reported fewer N-insertions in productive TCRs among donors in an Asian-associated ancestry cluster than the roughly 720-donor mean. At a false discovery rate of 0.05, a later analysis linked fewer than 20,000 TCR beta sequences to specific HLA alleles. According to the authors, the approach could potentially be generalized to other disease states and immunological phenotypes. In an earlier analysis of fewer than 700 of the donors, most TCR beta V segments appeared in productive rearrangements about 90% or about 30% of the time, broadly matching IMGT annotations. Because HLA typing was unavailable for some donors at each locus, only the typed subset was used in association tests. Presence/absence analyses assumed roughly uniform sequencing depth across donors, an assumption that may not hold. Compared with equally common non-associated chains, HLA-associated TCR beta chains in a later analysis were more clonally expanded and had lower generation probabilities. A later analysis found that most CMV-associated TCR beta chains appeared HLA-restricted, with HLA associations seemingly driven largely by CMV exposure. A further reported finding was that TCR beta sequences accurately predicted the HLA-A and HLA-B alleles for most subjects in the first cohort. When HLA alleles, especially DR and DQ, strongly co-occurred, TCR associations were difficult to assign to individual alleles.

Between the V and J ends, shortened by 3 bases and 5 bases respectively, the junction contains 13 bases. The germline V gene (reference sequence) gives CDR1 as GTSNPN and CDR2 as SVGIG. Reading from cysteine to phenylalanine, the CDR3 counts 13 amino acids. The DNA shown is the 39-base CDR3, in frame from base 1. Libraries were prepared through the immunoSEQ multiplex PCR assay. The multiplex PCR relied on a mix of 60 forward primers for TCR Vbeta segments and 13 reverse primers for TCR Jbeta segments. Amplification of the CDR3 region of rearranged TCR beta genes was performed with a multiplex PCR assay on genomic DNA. On the Illumina HiSeq System, the amplified TCR beta libraries were sequenced as 87-base-pair reads. The published analysis was carried out like this. Across the 640 or so repertoires, a later analysis counted around 80 million unique TCR beta chains, roughly 11 million of which were shared by at least two donors. Raw reads were error-corrected and collapsed into unique sequences by a nearest-neighbor algorithm in which closely related sequences were merged to remove PCR and sequencing errors. V, D and J gene segments were assigned by aligning CDR3 sequences to IMGT reference sequences. For a sequence to be retained, a match of at least six nucleotides was required to both a V gene segment and a J gene segment. Rearrangements were called productive when the CDR3 lacked stop codons and stayed in frame with V and J; all others were non-productive. Following IMGT convention, CDR3 was defined as the stretch from the second conserved V-encoded cysteine up to the conserved J-encoded phenylalanine. Sequences without an unambiguous match to a single V gene segment were excluded from the earlier analysis of 450 to 750 of the donors. In an earlier analysis of 587 of the donors, a V segment was called functional when productive rearrangements were above 56.7%, and segregating when the standard deviation between donors exceeded 5%. To diagnose cytomegalovirus status from the catalog of TCR beta chain sequences, a statistical classification framework was built. In a later analysis, V and J genes were assigned by comparing TCR nucleotide sequences against IMGT/GENE-DB human TR gene sequences. The TCRdist pipeline was used in a later analysis to assign CDR3 sequences and most-parsimonious VDJ recombination scenarios. A later analysis defined each TCR beta chain by its CDR3 amino acid sequence plus V-gene family, and excluded reads lacking a unique V-gene family. A later analysis removed 500 to 650 highly shared, low-generation-probability nucleotide sequences to deal with suspected cross-contamination and a sequencing artifact. A later analysis calculated a clonal expansion index for each public chain from normalized within-repertoire ranks of inferred template counts. In a later analysis, generation probabilities were computed with a VDJ recombination model fitted to out-of-frame rearrangements, and the resulting probabilities were checked against IGoR. Hypergeometric tests were used in a later analysis to score TCR-TCR, TCR-HLA and TCR-CMV co-occurrence, with a repertoire-size bias correction applied to the TCR pairs. False discovery rates were estimated in a later analysis by permuting HLA or CMV assignments 20 times. In a later analysis, co-occurring TCRs were grouped using DBSCAN, with TCRdist sequence similarity added in when clustering inside HLA-allele-positive subsets. Co-occurrence clustering excluded repertoires with fewer than 30,000 or more than 120,000 public chains, plus five with anomalous nucleotide sharing. TCRdb provides this immuneACCESS table in a form limited to in-frame rearrangements. Some clones are lacking; in checked studies, under half of them reflect an unresolved V gene, and why the rest are absent is not known. The V and J calls and clone size were taken over from that table, and D and trimming were inferred from the DNA. The table for this sample lists 150,000 or so clones; over 75% of them were counted only once. About 10% of the sample is taken by the ten largest.

Sequenced material: PBMCs. The sequence joins TRBV30 to TRBJ1-1; TRBD1 is a weak D gene call, 6 bases matching. This sequence was found in a man between 18 and 29 years old in good health and CMV-seropositive. This receptor carries the CDR3 CAWRQGLWTEAFF. The DNA reads TGTGCCTGGAGACAGGGTTTATGGACTGAAGCTTTCTTT.